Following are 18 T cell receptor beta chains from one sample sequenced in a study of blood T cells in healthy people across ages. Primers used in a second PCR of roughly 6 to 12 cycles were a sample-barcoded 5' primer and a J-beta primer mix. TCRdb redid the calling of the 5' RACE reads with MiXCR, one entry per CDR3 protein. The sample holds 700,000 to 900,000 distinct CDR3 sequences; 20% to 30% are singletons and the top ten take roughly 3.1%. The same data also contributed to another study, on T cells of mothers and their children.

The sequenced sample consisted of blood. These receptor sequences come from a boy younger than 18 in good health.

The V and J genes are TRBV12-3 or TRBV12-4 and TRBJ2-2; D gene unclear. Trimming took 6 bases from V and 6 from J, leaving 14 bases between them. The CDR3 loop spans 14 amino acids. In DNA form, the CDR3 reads TGTGCCAGCAGCCGCCAGGTCCCAGCCGGGGAGCTGTTTTTT. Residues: CASSRQVPAGELFF.

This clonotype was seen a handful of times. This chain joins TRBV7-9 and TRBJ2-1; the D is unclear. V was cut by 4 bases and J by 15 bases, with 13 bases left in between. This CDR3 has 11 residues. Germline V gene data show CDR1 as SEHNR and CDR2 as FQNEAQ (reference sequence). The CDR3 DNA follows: TGTGCCAGCAGCTCCGAGGCCGGTGTGTTCTTC. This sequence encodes CASSSEAGVFF.

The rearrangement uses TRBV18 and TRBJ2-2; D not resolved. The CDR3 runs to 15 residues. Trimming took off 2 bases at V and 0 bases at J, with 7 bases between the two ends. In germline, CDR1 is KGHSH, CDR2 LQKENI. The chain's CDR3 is CASSPDVPNTGELFF. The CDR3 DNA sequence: TGTGCCAGCTCACCAGACGTTCCGAACACCGGGGAGCTGTTTTTT.

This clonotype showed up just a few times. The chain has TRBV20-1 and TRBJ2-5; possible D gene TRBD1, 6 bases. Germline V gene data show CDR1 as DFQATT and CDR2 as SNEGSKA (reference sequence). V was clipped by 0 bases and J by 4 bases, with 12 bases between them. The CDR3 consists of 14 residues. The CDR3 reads CSAREQGPPETQYF. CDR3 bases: TGCAGTGCTAGAGAACAGGGTCCCCCAGAGACCCAGTACTTC.

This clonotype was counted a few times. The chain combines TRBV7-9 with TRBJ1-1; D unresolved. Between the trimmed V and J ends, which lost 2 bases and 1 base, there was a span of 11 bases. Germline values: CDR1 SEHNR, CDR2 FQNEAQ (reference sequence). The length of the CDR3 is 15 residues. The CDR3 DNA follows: TGTGCCAGCAGCTTATTAGGCTCCAAGAACACTGAAGCTTTCTTT. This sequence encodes CASSLLGSKNTEAFF.

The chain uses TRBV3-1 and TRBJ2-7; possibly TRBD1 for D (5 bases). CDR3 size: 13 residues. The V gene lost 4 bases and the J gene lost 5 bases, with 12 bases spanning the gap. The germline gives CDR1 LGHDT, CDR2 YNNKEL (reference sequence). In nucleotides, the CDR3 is TGTGCCAGCAGCCGGGCAGGGTCCCACGAGCAGTACTTC. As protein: CASSRAGSHEQYF.

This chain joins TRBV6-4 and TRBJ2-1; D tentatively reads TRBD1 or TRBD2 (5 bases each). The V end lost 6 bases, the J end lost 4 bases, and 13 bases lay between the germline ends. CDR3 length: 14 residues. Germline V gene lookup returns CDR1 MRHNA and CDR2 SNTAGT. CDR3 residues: CASSAGTEYNEQFF. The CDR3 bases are TGTGCCAGCAGCGCCGGGACGGAGTACAATGAGCAGTTCTTC.

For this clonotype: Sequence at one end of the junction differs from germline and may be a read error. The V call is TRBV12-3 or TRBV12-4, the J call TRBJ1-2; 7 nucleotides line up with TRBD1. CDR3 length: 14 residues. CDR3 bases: TGTGCCAGCAGGGACAGGCGTCCTAACTATGGCTACGCCTTC. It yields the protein CASRDRRPNYGYAF.

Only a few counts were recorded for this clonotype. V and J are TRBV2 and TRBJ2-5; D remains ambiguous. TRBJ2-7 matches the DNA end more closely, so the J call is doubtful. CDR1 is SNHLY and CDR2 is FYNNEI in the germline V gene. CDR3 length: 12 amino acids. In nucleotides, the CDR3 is TGTGCCAGCCGTATGGCACCGCACGAGCAGTACTTC. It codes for CASRMAPHEQYF.

The CDR3 region has the DNA TGTGCCAGCAGTTACTCGATATCTACAGGTTATTACGAGCAGTACTTC. Translating gives CASSYSISTGYYEQYF. The V and J genes are TRBV6-5 and TRBJ2-7, with D possibly being TRBD1 (5 bases). Looked up from germline, CDR1 is MNHEY and CDR2 is SVGAGI. Trimming cost V 0 bases and J 4 bases, with 16 bases left between them. This CDR3 is 16 amino acids long.

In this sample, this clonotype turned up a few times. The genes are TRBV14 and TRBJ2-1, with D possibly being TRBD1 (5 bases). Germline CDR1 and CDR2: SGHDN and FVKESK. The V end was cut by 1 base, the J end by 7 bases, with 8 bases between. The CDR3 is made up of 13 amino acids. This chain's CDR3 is CASSQGQGNEQFF. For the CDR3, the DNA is TGTGCCAGCAGCCAAGGCCAGGGAAATGAGCAGTTCTTC. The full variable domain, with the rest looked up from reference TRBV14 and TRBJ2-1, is EAGVTQFPSHSVIEKGQTVTLRCDPISGHDNLYWYRRVMGKEIKFLLHFVKESKQDESGMPNNRFLAERTGGTYSTLKVQPAELEDSGVYFCASSQGQGNEQFFGPGTRLTVL.

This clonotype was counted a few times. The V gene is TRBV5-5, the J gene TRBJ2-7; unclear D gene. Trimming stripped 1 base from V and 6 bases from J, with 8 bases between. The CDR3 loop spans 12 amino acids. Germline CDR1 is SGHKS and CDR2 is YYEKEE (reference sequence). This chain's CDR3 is CASSLTSREQYF. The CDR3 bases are TGTGCCAGCAGCTTGACATCACGCGAGCAGTACTTC.

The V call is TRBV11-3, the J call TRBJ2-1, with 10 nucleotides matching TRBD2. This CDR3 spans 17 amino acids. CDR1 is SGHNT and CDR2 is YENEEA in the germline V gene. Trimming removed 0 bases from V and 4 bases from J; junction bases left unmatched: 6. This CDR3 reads CASSLDVGSGGYNEQFF. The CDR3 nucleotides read TGTGCCAGCAGCTTAGATGTTGGTAGCGGGGGGTACAATGAGCAGTTCTTC. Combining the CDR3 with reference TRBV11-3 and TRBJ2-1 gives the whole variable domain EAGVVQSPRYKIIEKKQPVAFWCNPISGHNTLYWYLQNLGQGPELLIRYENEEAVDDSQLPKDRFSAERLKGVDSTLKIQPAELGDSAVYLCASSLDVGSGGYNEQFFGPGTRLTVL.

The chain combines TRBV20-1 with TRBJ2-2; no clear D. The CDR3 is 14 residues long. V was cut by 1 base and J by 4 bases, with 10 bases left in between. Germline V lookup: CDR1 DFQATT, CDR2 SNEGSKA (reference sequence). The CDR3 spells CSARGEGSTGELFF. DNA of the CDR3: TGCAGTGCTAGAGGCGAAGGGTCCACCGGGGAGCTGTTTTTT.

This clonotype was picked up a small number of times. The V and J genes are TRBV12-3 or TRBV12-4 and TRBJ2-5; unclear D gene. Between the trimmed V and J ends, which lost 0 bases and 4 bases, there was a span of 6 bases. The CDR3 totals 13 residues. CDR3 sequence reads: CASSLANGETQYF. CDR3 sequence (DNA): TGTGCCAGCAGTTTAGCGAACGGAGAGACCCAGTACTTC.

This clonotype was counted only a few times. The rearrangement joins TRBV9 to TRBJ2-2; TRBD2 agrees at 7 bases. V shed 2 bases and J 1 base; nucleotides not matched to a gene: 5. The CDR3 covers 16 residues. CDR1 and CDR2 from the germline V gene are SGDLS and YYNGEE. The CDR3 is CASSVREGLNTGELFF. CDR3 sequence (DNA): TGTGCCAGCAGCGTGAGGGAGGGACTGAACACCGGGGAGCTGTTTTTT.

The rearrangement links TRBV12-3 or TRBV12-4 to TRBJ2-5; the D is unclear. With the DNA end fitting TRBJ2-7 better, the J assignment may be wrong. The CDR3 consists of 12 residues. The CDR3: CASSDFLVEQYF. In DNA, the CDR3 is TGTGCCAGCAGCGACTTTCTAGTCGAGCAGTACTTC.

In nucleotides, the CDR3 is TGTGCCAGCTCACCAATCTACAGGGAAGGGTTCTACGAGCAGTACTTC. Its protein is CASSPIYREGFYEQYF. The chain employs TRBV18 and TRBJ2-7; D may be TRBD1 (6 bases). CDR1 and CDR2 from the germline V gene are KGHSH and LQKENI. The CDR3 has 16 amino acids. Deletions cut 2 bases from V and 3 bases from J, with 17 bases between.